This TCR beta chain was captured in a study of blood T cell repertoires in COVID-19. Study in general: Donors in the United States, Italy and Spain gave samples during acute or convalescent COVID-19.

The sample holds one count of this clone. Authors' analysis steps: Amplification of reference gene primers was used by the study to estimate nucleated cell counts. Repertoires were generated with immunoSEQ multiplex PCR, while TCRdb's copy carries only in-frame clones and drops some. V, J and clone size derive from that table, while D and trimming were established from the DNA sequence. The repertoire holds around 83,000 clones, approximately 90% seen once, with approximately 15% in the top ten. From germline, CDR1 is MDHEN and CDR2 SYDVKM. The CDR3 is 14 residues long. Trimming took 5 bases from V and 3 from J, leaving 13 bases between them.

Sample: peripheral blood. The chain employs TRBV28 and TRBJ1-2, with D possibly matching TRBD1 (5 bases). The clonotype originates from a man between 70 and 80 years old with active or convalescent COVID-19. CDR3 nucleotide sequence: TGTGCCAGCAGTCAAGGGGCGGGGCACTATGGCTACACCTTC. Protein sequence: CASSQGAGHYGYTF.